The 26 T cell receptor beta chains below all came from one sample that was sequenced in a study of shared clonotypes between healthy human individuals. Generated by immunoSEQ multiplex PCR, the TCRdb table keeps only in-frame clones and is missing some. The data contain 300,000 to 400,000 clones, less than 85% of them singletons. The specimen was memory CD4+ T cells sorted from blood. Subset denoted: CD45RA-negative fraction. The receptors derive from a man aged 30 to 45 in good health.

The V call is TRBV5-4, the J call TRBJ2-1, with unresolved D. From germline, CDR1 is SGHNT and CDR2 YYREEE (reference sequence). This CDR3 spans 14 amino acids. Trimming left V 0 bases short and J 4 bases short, with 8 bases between. CDR3 protein: CASSLVGTYNEQFF. CDR3 coding DNA: TGTGCCAGCAGCTTGGTTGGAACTTACAATGAGCAGTTCTTC.

Comments on this clone: Sequence at one end of the junction differs from germline and may be a read error. The chain has TRBV5-1 and TRBJ1-2; D is possibly TRBD1 (6 bases). CDR3 length: 15 residues. Germline-derived CDR1 and CDR2 are SGHRS and YFSETQ. The CDR3 region is CASSLGLTGGYGHTF. CDR3 DNA sequence: TGCGCCAGCAGCTTAGGTTTGACAGGTGGCTATGGCCACACCTTC.

Only a few counts were recorded for this clone. The rearrangement joins TRBV11-3 to TRBJ2-3; 12 bases are a match to TRBD1. Per the germline V gene, CDR1 is SGHNT and CDR2 is YENEEA. V lost 5 bases to trimming and J lost 5 bases; unmatched junction nucleotides: 8. The CDR3 runs to 16 residues. The CDR3 DNA reads TGTGCCAGCAGCCCCGGGACAGGGGGCGGAGAAGATACGCAGTATTTT. This codes for CASSPGTGGGEDTQYF.

The J gene is TRBJ1-5, the V gene TRBV14; D uncertain. The CDR3 has 12 amino acids. V lost 5 bases and J 3 bases, leaving 5 bases between the germline ends. Germline V CDR1 and CDR2: SGHDN, FVKESK. The CDR3 loop is CASSRDNQPQHF. In DNA, the CDR3 is TGTGCCAGCAGCAGGGACAATCAGCCCCAGCATTTT.

This chain uses TRBV18 with TRBJ2-5; D unresolved. CDR3 size: 11 residues. The ends were cut back, 8 bases at V and 0 bases at J, with 4 bases in the middle. The V gene's germline CDR1 is KGHSH and CDR2 LQKENI. CDR3 in DNA: TGTGCCAGCACGTACCAAGAGACCCAGTACTTC. Translated, it gives CASTYQETQYF. The full variable domain, rest sourced from reference TRBV18 and TRBJ2-5, is NAGVMQNPRHLVRRRGQEARLRCSPMKGHSHVYWYRQLPEEGLKFMVYLQKENIIDESGMPKERFSAEFPKEGPSILRIQQVVRGDSAAYFCASTYQETQYFGPGTRLLVL.

The rearrangement joins TRBV5-4 to TRBJ2-3; 8 bases align to TRBD2. The ends lost 5 bases at V and 0 bases at J; junction bases unmatched: 5. In germline, CDR1 is SGHNT, CDR2 YYREEE (reference sequence). CDR3 length: 15 amino acids. CDR3 residues: CASRSGGTSTDTQYF. DNA of the CDR3: TGTGCCAGCAGATCGGGAGGGACTAGCACAGATACGCAGTATTTT.

This clone was counted a few times. The chain combines TRBV6-6 with TRBJ2-1; D may correspond to TRBD1 or TRBD2 (5 bases each). The CDR3 spans 15 residues. CDR1 and CDR2 from the germline V gene are MNHNY and SVGAGI (reference sequence). The V end lost 6 bases, the J end lost 3 bases, and 15 bases lay between the germline ends. This chain's CDR3 is CASRARDLYYNEQFF. The CDR3 nucleotides are TGTGCCAGCAGAGCCCGGGACCTCTACTACAATGAGCAGTTCTTC.

The gene calls are TRBV7-2 and TRBJ2-2; 7 bases match TRBD2. V gave up 6 bases and J gave up 7 bases; unmatched junction bases: 14. Germline loops: CDR1 SGHTA, CDR2 FQGNSA. The CDR3 contains 16 residues. The CDR3 bases are TGTGCCAGCAGTCTGGGGAGCGGGAATCGGGGCGGGGAGCTGTTTTTT. Protein product: CASSLGSGNRGGELFF.

The V call is TRBV5-1, the J call TRBJ2-2, with a weak D call TRBD2 (6 bases). Trimming left V 6 bases short and J 1 base short, with 16 bases between. CDR3 length: 16 amino acids. Germline CDR1 is SGHRS and CDR2 is YFSETQ. The CDR3 loop is CASKPLAERNTGELFF. Written as DNA, the CDR3 is TGCGCCAGCAAACCGTTAGCGGAGAGGAACACCGGGGAGCTGTTTTTT.

The chain carries TRBV5-1 and TRBJ2-2; no clear D gene. V lost 3 bases, J lost 4 bases, and 7 bases lay in between. CDR1 is SGHRS and CDR2 is YFSETQ in the germline V gene. CDR3 length equals 13 residues. The CDR3, as DNA: TGCGCCAGCAGCTCGCTACCCACCGGGGAGCTGTTTTTT. Protein: CASSSLPTGELFF. Using reference TRBV5-1 and TRBJ2-2 for the parts outside the CDR3, the full variable domain is KAGVTQTPRYLIKTRGQQVTLSCSPISGHRSVSWYQQTPGQGLQFLFEYFSETQRNKGNFPGRFSGRQFSNSRSEMNVSTLELGDSALYLCASSSLPTGELFFGEGSRLTVL.

This clone has a handful of counts. The chain uses TRBV5-1 and TRBJ2-5; a possible D gene is TRBD1 (6 bases). The CDR3 is 16 residues long. The V gene lost 4 bases and the J gene lost 5 bases, with 21 bases spanning the gap. Germline V gene lookup returns CDR1 SGHRS and CDR2 YFSETQ. This chain's CDR3 is CASSPNAGVVEETQYF. DNA of the CDR3: TGCGCCAGCAGCCCTAATGCAGGGGTGGTTGAGGAGACCCAGTACTTC.

The J gene is TRBJ1-2, the V gene TRBV5-8; no firm D call. This CDR3 comprises 14 residues. V dropped 3 bases and J dropped 6 bases, with 15 bases sitting between them. CDR1 is SGHTS, CDR2 YDEGEE, per germline. CDR3 coding DNA: TGTGCCAGCAGCTGGAGCCAGGCGCCGAATGGCTACACCTTC. Amino acid sequence: CASSWSQAPNGYTF.

This rearrangement joins TRBV5-6 to TRBJ2-1, with 7 bases fitting TRBD1. V lost 4 bases, J lost 6 bases, and 13 bases stayed unmatched. The CDR3 contains 16 residues. Germline CDR1 reads SGHDT; CDR2 reads YYEEEE. For the CDR3, the DNA is TGTGCCAGCAGCAGGAGACAGGGAGTGTCGATCAATGAGCAGTTCTTC. Amino acids: CASSRRQGVSINEQFF. The variable domain in full, completed from reference TRBV5-6 and TRBJ2-1, reads DAGVTQSPTHLIKTRGQQVTLRCSPKSGHDTVSWYQQALGQGPQFIFQYYEEEERQRGNFPDRFSGHQFPNYSSELNVNALLLGDSALYLCASSRRQGVSINEQFFGPGTRLTVL.

This clone was recorded once. J is TRBJ2-1 and V is TRBV15, with 9 bases that match TRBD1. The trim removed 1 base at V and 6 bases at J, leaving 19 bases unmatched. CDR1 and CDR2 (germline): LNHNV, YYDKDF (reference sequence). The CDR3 has 20 residues. CDR3 protein: CATSRAPGQGGAGAFNEQFF. The CDR3 bases are TGTGCCACCAGCAGAGCGCCGGGACAGGGAGGGGCCGGTGCGTTCAATGAGCAGTTCTTC.

V gene TRBV21-1 combines with J gene TRBJ2-3; the table's D call of TRBD2 was not tested on the DNA. TRBV21-1 corresponds to a pseudogene. The CDR3 has 18 residues. This CDR3 is CASSANTSQRGDTDTQYF. DNA for the CDR3: TGTGCCAGCAGCGCCAACACTTCCCAGCGGGGGGACACAGATACGCAGTATTTT.

The V call is TRBV19, the J call TRBJ1-2, with 7 positions matching TRBD1. Germline V CDR1 and CDR2: LNHDA, SQIVND (reference sequence). With V trimmed by 3 bases and J by 3 bases, 1 base remained unmatched. This CDR3 is built from 13 residues. CDR3 residues: CASSITGDYGYTF. CDR3 nucleotides: TGTGCCAGTAGTATCACAGGGGACTATGGCTACACCTTC.

The V call is TRBV7-2, the J call TRBJ2-5; TRBD2 agrees at 14 bases. The CDR3 is 16 residues long. V trimming: 1 base; J trimming: 4 bases; junction bases outside the gene matches: 2. Germline V gene lookup returns CDR1 SGHTA and CDR2 FQGNSA. The CDR3 nucleotides are TGTGCCAGCAGCTTAGGGGGGACTAGCGGGAGAGAGACCCAGTACTTC. It codes for CASSLGGTSGRETQYF.

This sequence joins TRBV6-5 and TRBJ1-1, with a possible D match to TRBD1 (6 bases). Trimming removed 2 bases at V and 2 bases at J, with 9 bases between. In germline, CDR1 is MNHEY, CDR2 SVGAGI. The CDR3 consists of 14 residues. The CDR3, as DNA: TGTGCCAGCAGTTACAGGGGGAGTAACACTGAAGCTTTCTTT. Its protein is CASSYRGSNTEAFF.

This chain links TRBV2 with TRBJ1-1; 12 bases line up with TRBD1. The CDR3 is 15 amino acids. The germline CDR1 and CDR2 sequences are SNHLY and FYNNEI. J was trimmed by 11 bases and V by 6 bases; bases with no gene match: 13. CDR3 in amino acids: CASRGGTGGPRGAFF. The CDR3 region has the DNA TGTGCCAGCAGGGGCGGGACAGGGGGCCCCCGAGGGGCTTTCTTT.

This chain uses TRBV5-5 with TRBJ1-2, with TRBD1 matching 7 bases. Germline V gene data show CDR1 as SGHKS and CDR2 as YYEKEE (reference sequence). With 2 bases clipped from V and 2 bases from J, the junction kept 6 bases outside the gene matches. The CDR3 sequence is 15 residues long. The CDR3 is CASSFRSQGNYGYTF. Written as DNA, the CDR3 is TGTGCCAGCAGCTTTCGATCACAGGGGAACTATGGCTACACCTTC.

This chain connects TRBV6-5 to TRBJ2-3, with D uncertain. CDR1 is MNHEY, CDR2 SVGAGI, per germline. There are 11 residues in the CDR3. Trimming left V 7 bases short and J 5 bases short, with 7 bases between. Written as DNA, the CDR3 is TGTGCCAGCACAATCGGAGATACGCAGTATTTT. Its protein is CASTIGDTQYF.

The chain couples TRBV27 to TRBJ1-2; maybe TRBD1 (6 bases). Germline V CDR1 and CDR2: MNHEY, SMNVEV (reference sequence). This CDR3 region has 14 residues. V lost 3 bases and J 2 bases, leaving 10 bases between the germline ends. The CDR3 nucleotides are TGTGCCAGCAGTTTCTGGGGGCTGAACTATGGCTACACCTTC. It yields the protein CASSFWGLNYGYTF.

The chain carries TRBV7-9 and TRBJ2-3; the match to TRBD2 covers 12 bases. Trimming cost V 5 bases and J 2 bases; bases outside gene matches: 2. Germline CDR1 is SEHNR and CDR2 is FQNEAQ (reference sequence). This CDR3 contains 15 residues. The CDR3 sequence: CASSASGGVTDTQYF. The CDR3 region has the DNA TGTGCCAGCAGCGCTAGCGGGGGGGTCACAGATACGCAGTATTTT.

The V call is TRBV5-4, the J call TRBJ2-7, with 9 bases aligning to TRBD1. After removal of 4 bases from V and 1 base from J, the junction contained 9 bases not matched to a gene. The germline CDR1 and CDR2 sequences are SGHNT and YYREEE (reference sequence). The CDR3 has 16 residues. CDR3 loop: CASSRGGTGLSYEQYF. The DNA for the CDR3 is TGTGCCAGCAGCCGCGGCGGGACAGGGCTTTCCTACGAGCAGTACTTC.

This sequence joins TRBV5-1 and TRBJ2-7, with no clear D. CDR3 length: 13 residues. The V and J ends lost 4 bases and 3 bases respectively, with 11 bases between them. The V gene's germline CDR1 is SGHRS and CDR2 YFSETQ. The CDR3 loop reads CASSTIDFYEQYF. The CDR3 nucleotides read TGCGCCAGCAGCACAATTGACTTCTACGAGCAGTACTTC. The whole variable domain, filled in from reference TRBV5-1 and TRBJ2-7, reads KAGVTQTPRYLIKTRGQQVTLSCSPISGHRSVSWYQQTPGQGLQFLFEYFSETQRNKGNFPGRFSGRQFSNSRSEMNVSTLELGDSALYLCASSTIDFYEQYFGPGTRLTVT.

Only one count was recorded for this clone. V and J are TRBV27 and TRBJ2-3, with D tentatively TRBD1 (6 bases). CDR1 is MNHEY and CDR2 is SMNVEV in the germline V gene (reference sequence). The ends were cut back, 5 bases at V and 6 bases at J, with 15 bases in the middle. CDR3 length: 14 residues. The CDR3 region has the DNA TGTGCCAGCAGTCAATTCAGGGGTTCGGATACGCAGTATTTT. It yields the protein CASSQFRGSDTQYF.